This TCR beta chain was captured by sequencing in a study of blood T cell repertoires in COVID-19. Study-wide context: COVID-19 samples, acute and convalescent, were from the United States, Italy and Spain. T cells, B-cell-depleted T cells, or PBMCs provided the cDNA or gDNA that served as material.

The method was immunoSEQ multiplex PCR; TCRdb's version includes in-frame clones alone and lacks a portion of them. The repertoire holds a few hundred thousand clones, around 85% seen once, with under 4% in the top ten. Germline-derived CDR1 and CDR2 are LGHDT and YNNKEL (reference sequence). V lost 4 bases and J lost 10, with 10 bases in between. CDR3 length: 12 amino acids. This clonotype originated in a woman aged 18 to 35 with acute or convalescent COVID-19. This rearrangement joins TRBV3-1 (or the pseudogene TRBV3-2) to TRBJ2-2; no clear D gene. The sequencing input was peripheral blood. DNA of the CDR3: TGTGCCAGCAGCCTTGTATCGGTGGAGCTGTTTTTT. Its translation: CASSLVSVELFF.